The 9 T cell receptor beta chains below all came from one sample that was sequenced in a study of blood T cells in healthy people across ages. Combining a sample-barcoded 5' primer with a J-beta primer mix, a second PCR ran for roughly 7 to 11 cycles. In TCRdb, the 5' RACE reads were re-called with MiXCR into one record per CDR3 protein. This table holds 1.6 million or so distinct CDR3 sequences, roughly 32% found once. Sequencing used blood. The receptors stem from a woman aged 25-40 years in good health.

The V call is TRBV24-1, the J call TRBJ2-1; D ambiguous. The V and J ends lost 3 bases and 12 bases respectively, with 11 bases between them. CDR1 and CDR2 from the germline V gene are KGHDR and SFDVKD. The CDR3 totals 12 residues. CDR3 amino acids: CATSDPRAAQFF. CDR3 in DNA: TGTGCCACCAGTGATCCGCGTGCTGCGCAGTTCTTC.

The CDR3 nucleotides are TGTGCCAGCAGTTACCGGGGGAGACCCACAGATACGCAGTATTTT. As protein: CASSYRGRPTDTQYF. The chain has TRBV6-6 and TRBJ2-3; D may be TRBD2 (6 bases). The CDR3 totals 15 residues. V was clipped by 2 bases and J by 2 bases, with 11 bases between them. CDR1 is MNHNY, CDR2 SVGAGI, per germline (reference sequence).

V is TRBV2 and J is TRBJ2-7; D is unclear. CDR3 size: 14 residues. Germline assignment: CDR1 SNHLY and CDR2 FYNNEI. The V gene lost 6 bases and the J gene lost 3 bases, with 15 bases spanning the gap. The CDR3 region is CASRMGTGNYEQYF. Written as DNA, the CDR3 is TGTGCCAGCAGAATGGGTACTGGAAACTACGAGCAGTACTTC.

This chain connects TRBV6-1 to TRBJ2-4; the match to TRBD1 covers 8 bases. The DNA end is more similar to TRBJ2-7, so the J call may be wrong. The CDR3 spans 16 residues. The germline gives CDR1 MNHNS, CDR2 SASEGT. The CDR3 bases are TGTGCCAGCAGCGGAAAGTACAGGGGGTTTTTTCACGAGCAGTACTTC. This codes for CASSGKYRGFFHEQYF.

This rearrangement joins TRBV4-1 to TRBJ1-6; D ambiguous. CDR1 is MGHRA, CDR2 YSYEKL, per germline. The CDR3 runs to 13 residues. Trimming cost V 1 base and J 14 bases, with 12 bases left between them. The CDR3 here is CASSQGMPRALHF. DNA of the CDR3: TGCGCCAGCAGCCAAGGAATGCCGAGGGCCCTCCACTTT.

Details on this clonotype: A clone one base away is much larger, so this may be a read error. CDR3 DNA sequence: TGCAGCGCTAAAGGACACGACGAGCAGTACTTC. It translates to CSAKGHDEQYF. This chain links TRBV29-1 with TRBJ2-7; perhaps TRBD1 as D (5 bases). Germline loops: CDR1 SQVTM, CDR2 ANQGSEA. The V end was cut by 7 bases, the J end by 5 bases, with 12 bases between. This CDR3 is 11 amino acids long.

This clonotype was seen repeatedly, ten times or more. The rearrangement uses TRBV29-1 and TRBJ2-1, with TRBD2 identical over 7 bases. J gave up 1 base and V 2 bases, and 2 bases lay outside the gene matches. CDR3 length equals 14 residues. Germline V gene data show CDR1 as SQVTM and CDR2 as ANQGSEA. For the CDR3, the DNA is TGCAGCGTTGAAAAGCGGGATTCCTACAATGAGCAGTTCTTC. Translated, it gives CSVEKRDSYNEQFF.

For this clonotype: One junction end does not reproduce the germline sequence, and a read error may be involved. The chain recombines TRBV7-9 with TRBJ2-1, with TRBD1 identical over 7 bases. The J call may be faulty, since TRBJ2-7 better matches the DNA end. The germline V gene has CDR1 SEHNR and CDR2 FQNEAQ (reference sequence). This CDR3 region has 13 residues. The CDR3 loop is CACSSTGVGEQYF. In DNA, the CDR3 is TGTGCCTGCAGCTCCACAGGGGTTGGCGAGCAGTACTTC.

This clonotype was observed a single time. This sequence joins TRBV18 and TRBJ1-1; TRBD1 matches 7 bases. In germline, CDR1 is KGHSH, CDR2 LQKENI. The junction had 8 bases not matched to a gene; V was cut back by 3 bases and J by 4 bases. The CDR3 length is 15 residues. This CDR3 reads CASSPQGDGGTEAFF. The DNA for the CDR3 is TGTGCCAGCTCACCTCAGGGGGATGGGGGCACTGAAGCTTTCTTT.